The 5 T cell receptor beta chains listed next were all sequenced from one sample in a study of shared clonotypes between healthy human individuals. TCRdb's copy holds only in-frame clones and misses some; the assay was immunoSEQ multiplex PCR. This table has about 2 million clones, roughly 95% appearing once. The sequenced material came from naive CD4+ T cells sorted from blood. This sample's subset: CD45RA+ positively selected. All receptors derive from a man between 18 and 35 years old in good health.

A single count supports this clone. The CDR3 DNA reads TGCAGCGTCGCCGGAGGAGTTGGCTACACCTTC. Translation gives CSVAGGVGYTF. The chain recombines TRBV29-1 with TRBJ1-2; D gene ambiguous. V shed 6 bases and J shed 7 bases, with 12 bases lying between them. Germline loops: CDR1 SQVTM, CDR2 ANQGSEA. This CDR3 has 11 residues. The full variable domain, its missing parts supplied by reference TRBV29-1 and TRBJ1-2, is SAVISQKPSRDICQRGTSLTIQCQVDSQVTMMFWYRQQPGQSLTLIATANQGSEATYESGFVIDKFPISRPNLTFSTLTVSNMSPEDSSIYLCSVAGGVGYTFGSGTRLTVV.

This clone was seen once. This chain uses TRBV5-1 with TRBJ1-1; no clear D gene. V was trimmed by 4 bases and J by 4 bases, leaving 11 bases between them. This CDR3 is built from 13 residues. In germline, CDR1 is SGHRS, CDR2 YFSETQ. The CDR3 protein is CASSRRWGTEAFF. CDR3 sequence (DNA): TGCGCCAGCAGCCGGCGGTGGGGCACTGAAGCTTTCTTT.

The chain has TRBV18 and TRBJ2-3; possibly TRBD2 for D (5 bases). The CDR3 sequence is 15 residues long. V lost 2 bases and J lost 5, with 14 bases in between. In germline, CDR1 is KGHSH, CDR2 LQKENI. The CDR3: CASSPTLEVIDTQYF. The CDR3 DNA follows: TGTGCCAGCTCACCAACGCTGGAGGTAATAGATACGCAGTATTTT.

V usage is TRBV9 and J usage is TRBJ2-2, with 10 bases lining up with TRBD1. CDR3 length: 14 residues. J gave up 5 bases and V 6 bases, and 4 bases lay outside the gene matches. Germline V gene lookup returns CDR1 SGDLS and CDR2 YYNGEE. For the CDR3, the DNA is TGTGCCAGCACTGGGACAGGGGTGACCGGGGAGCTGTTTTTT. Translated: CASTGTGVTGELFF.

This chain connects TRBV7-9 to TRBJ1-5, with a possible D match to TRBD1 (5 bases). The germline gives CDR1 SEHNR, CDR2 FQNEAQ (reference sequence). V shed 5 bases and J shed 1 base, with 12 bases lying between them. CDR3 length: 15 residues. CDR3 residues: CASSRWDASNQPQHF. CDR3 in DNA: TGTGCCAGCAGCCGATGGGACGCCAGCAATCAGCCCCAGCATTTT.